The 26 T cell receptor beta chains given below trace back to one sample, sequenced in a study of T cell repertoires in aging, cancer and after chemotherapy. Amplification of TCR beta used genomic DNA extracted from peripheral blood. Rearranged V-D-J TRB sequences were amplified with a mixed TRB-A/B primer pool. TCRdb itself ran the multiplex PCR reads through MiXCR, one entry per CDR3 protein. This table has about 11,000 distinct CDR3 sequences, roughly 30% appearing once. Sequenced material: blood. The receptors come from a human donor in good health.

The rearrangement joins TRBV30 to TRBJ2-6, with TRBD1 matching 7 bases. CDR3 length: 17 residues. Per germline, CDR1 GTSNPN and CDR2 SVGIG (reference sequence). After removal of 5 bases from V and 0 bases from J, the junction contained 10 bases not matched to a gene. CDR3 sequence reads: CAWVRDSFYSGANVLTF. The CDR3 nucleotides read TGTGCCTGGGTCCGGGACAGTTTTTACTCTGGGGCCAACGTCCTGACTTTC.

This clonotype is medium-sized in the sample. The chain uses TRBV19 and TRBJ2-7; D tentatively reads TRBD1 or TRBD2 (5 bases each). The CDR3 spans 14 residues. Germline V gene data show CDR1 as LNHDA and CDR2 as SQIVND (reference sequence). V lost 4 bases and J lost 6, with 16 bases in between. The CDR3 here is CASSKGTIALEQYF. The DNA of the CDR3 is TGTGCCAGTAGTAAGGGGACGATCGCCCTCGAGCAGTACTTC.

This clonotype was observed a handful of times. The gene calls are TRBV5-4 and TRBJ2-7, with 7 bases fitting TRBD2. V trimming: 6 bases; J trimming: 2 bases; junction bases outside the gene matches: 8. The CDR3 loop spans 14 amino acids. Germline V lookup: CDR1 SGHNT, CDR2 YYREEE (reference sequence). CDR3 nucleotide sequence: TGTGCCAGCAAAATCACGGGAGGAACCTACGAGCAGTACTTC. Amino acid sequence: CASKITGGTYEQYF.

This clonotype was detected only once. The CDR3: CSARTPSTDTQYF. In DNA form, the CDR3 reads TGCAGTGCTCGGACTCCTAGCACAGATACGCAGTATTTT. This chain links TRBV20-1 with TRBJ2-3; D is possibly TRBD2 (5 bases). The V end lost 5 bases, the J end lost 0 bases, and 9 bases lay between the germline ends. Germline V gene sequence: CDR1 DFQATT, CDR2 SNEGSKA (reference sequence). The CDR3 is 13 amino acids.

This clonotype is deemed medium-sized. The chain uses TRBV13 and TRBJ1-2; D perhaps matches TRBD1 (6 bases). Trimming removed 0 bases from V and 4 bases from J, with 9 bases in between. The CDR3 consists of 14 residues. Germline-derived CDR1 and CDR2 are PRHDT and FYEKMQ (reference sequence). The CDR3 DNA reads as TGTGCCAGCAGCTTAGGGCAGGGGTTCTATGGCTACACCTTC. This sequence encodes CASSLGQGFYGYTF.

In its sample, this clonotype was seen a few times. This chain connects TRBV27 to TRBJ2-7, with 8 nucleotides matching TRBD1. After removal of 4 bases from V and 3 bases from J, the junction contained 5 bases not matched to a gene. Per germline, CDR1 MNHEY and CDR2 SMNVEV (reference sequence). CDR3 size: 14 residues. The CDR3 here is CASSSGQDYYEQYF. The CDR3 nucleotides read TGTGCCAGCAGTTCGGGACAGGATTACTACGAGCAGTACTTC.

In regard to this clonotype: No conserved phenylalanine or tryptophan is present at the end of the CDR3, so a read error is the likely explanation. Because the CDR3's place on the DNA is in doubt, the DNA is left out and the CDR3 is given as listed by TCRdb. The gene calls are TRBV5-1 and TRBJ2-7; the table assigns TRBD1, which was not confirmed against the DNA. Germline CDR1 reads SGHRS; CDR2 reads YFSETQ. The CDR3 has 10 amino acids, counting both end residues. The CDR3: CASSARDRVI.

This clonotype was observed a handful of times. As DNA, the CDR3 is TGTGCCAGCAGCCTAAAGACTGGTGGGATTTACGAGCAGTACTTC. Translation: CASSLKTGGIYEQYF. This chain joins TRBV14 and TRBJ2-7; the D is unclear. Trimming took 4 bases from V and 4 from J, leaving 17 bases between them. CDR3 length: 15 amino acids. Looked up from germline, CDR1 is SGHDN and CDR2 is FVKESK.

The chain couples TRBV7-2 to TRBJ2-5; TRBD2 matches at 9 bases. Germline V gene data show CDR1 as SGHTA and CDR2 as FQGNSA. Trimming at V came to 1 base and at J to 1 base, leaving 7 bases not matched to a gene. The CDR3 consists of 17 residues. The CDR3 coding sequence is TGTGCCAGCAGCTTAGTGGGCGGGGGGGGACCCCAAGAGACCCAGTACTTC. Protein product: CASSLVGGGGPQETQYF.

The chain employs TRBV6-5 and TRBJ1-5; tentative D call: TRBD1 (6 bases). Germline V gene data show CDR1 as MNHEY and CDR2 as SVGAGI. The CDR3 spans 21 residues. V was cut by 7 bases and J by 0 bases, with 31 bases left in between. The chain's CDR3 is CASIRIFDSHRRGYSNQPQHF. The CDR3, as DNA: TGTGCCAGCATTCGAATATTTGACTCACACCGCAGGGGTTATAGCAATCAGCCCCAGCATTTT.

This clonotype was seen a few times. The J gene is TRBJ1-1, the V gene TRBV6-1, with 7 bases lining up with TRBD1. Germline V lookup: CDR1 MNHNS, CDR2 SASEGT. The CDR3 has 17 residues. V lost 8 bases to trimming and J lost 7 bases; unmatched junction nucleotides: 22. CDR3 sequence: CASPNGQVAWQRNEAFF. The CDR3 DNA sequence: TGTGCCAGCCCAAATGGACAGGTCGCCTGGCAACGAAATGAAGCTTTCTTT.

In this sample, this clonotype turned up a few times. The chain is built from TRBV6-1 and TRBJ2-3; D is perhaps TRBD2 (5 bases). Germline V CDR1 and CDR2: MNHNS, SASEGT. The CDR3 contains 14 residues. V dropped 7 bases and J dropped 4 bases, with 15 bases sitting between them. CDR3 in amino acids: CASKGLAIADTQYF. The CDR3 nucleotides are TGTGCCAGCAAAGGCCTAGCTATCGCAGATACGCAGTATTTT.

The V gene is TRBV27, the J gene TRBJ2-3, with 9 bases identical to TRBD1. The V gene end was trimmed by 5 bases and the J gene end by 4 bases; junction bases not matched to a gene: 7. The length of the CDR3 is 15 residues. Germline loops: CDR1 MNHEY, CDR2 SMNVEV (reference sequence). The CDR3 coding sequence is TGTGCCAGCAGTCCAGGGACAGGGAGCCCAGATACGCAGTATTTT. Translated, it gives CASSPGTGSPDTQYF.

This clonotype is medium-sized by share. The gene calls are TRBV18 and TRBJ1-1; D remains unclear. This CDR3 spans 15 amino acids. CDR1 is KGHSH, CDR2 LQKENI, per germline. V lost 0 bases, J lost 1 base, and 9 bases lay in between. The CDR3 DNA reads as TGTGCCAGCTCACCACCGGGCGGGTCGAACACTGAAGCTTTCTTT. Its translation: CASSPPGGSNTEAFF.

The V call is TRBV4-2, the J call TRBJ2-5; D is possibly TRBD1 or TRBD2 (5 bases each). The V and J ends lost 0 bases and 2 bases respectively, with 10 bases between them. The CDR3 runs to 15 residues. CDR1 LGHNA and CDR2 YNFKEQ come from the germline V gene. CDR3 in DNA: TGTGCCAGCAGCCAAGACTCGAGGGGACAAGAGACCCAGTACTTC. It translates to CASSQDSRGQETQYF.

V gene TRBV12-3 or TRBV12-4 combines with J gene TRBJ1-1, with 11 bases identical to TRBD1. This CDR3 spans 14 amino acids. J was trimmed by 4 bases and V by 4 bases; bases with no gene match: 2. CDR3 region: CASSSGQGGTEAFF. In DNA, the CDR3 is TGTGCCAGCAGTTCGGGACAGGGGGGCACTGAAGCTTTCTTT.

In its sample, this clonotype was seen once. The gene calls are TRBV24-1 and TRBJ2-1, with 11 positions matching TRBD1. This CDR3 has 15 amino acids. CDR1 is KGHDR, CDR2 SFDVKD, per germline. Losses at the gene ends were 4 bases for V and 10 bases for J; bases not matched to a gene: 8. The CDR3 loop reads CATSDPGTGGEEQFF. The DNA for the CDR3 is TGTGCCACCAGTGACCCCGGGACAGGGGGTGAAGAGCAGTTCTTC.

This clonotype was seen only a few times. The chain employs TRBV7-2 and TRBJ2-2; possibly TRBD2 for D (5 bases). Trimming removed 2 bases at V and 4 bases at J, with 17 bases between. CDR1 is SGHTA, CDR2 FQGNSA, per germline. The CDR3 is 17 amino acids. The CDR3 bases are TGTGCCAGCAGCTTACTTGGATCGGGAAGAGGCACCGGGGAGCTGTTTTTT. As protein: CASSLLGSGRGTGELFF.

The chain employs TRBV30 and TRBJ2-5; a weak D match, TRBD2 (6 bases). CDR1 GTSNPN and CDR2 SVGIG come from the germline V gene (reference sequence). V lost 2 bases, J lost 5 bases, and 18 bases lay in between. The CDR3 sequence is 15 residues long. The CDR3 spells CAWSPSGGGSETQYF. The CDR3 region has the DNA TGTGCCTGGAGTCCCTCCGGGGGTGGAAGTGAGACCCAGTACTTC. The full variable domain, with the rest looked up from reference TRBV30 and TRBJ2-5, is SQTIHQWPATLVQPVGSPLSLECTVEGTSNPNLYWYRQAAGRGLQLLFYSVGIGQISSEVPQNLSASRPQDRQFILSSKKLLLSDSGFYLCAWSPSGGGSETQYFGPGTRLLVL.

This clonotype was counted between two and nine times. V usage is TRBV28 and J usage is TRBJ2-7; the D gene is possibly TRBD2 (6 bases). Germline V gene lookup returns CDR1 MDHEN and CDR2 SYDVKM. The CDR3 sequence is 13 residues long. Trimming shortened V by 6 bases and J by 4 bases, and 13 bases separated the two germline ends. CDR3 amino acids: CASRRAGLYEQYF. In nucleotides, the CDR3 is TGTGCCAGCAGAAGAGCGGGCTTATACGAGCAGTACTTC. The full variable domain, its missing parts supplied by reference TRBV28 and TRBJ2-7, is DVKVTQSSRYLVKRTGEKVFLECVQDMDHENMFWYRQDPGLGLRLIYFSYDVKMKEKGDIPEGYSVSREKKERFSLILESASTNQTSMYLCASRRAGLYEQYFGPGTRLTVT.

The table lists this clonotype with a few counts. The CDR3 spells CASSYYPTGTRGGYEQYF. DNA for the CDR3: TGTGCCAGCAGTTACTACCCGACTGGGACCCGGGGAGGCTACGAGCAGTACTTC. This sequence joins TRBV6-5 and TRBJ2-7; tentative D call: TRBD2 (6 bases). V shed 1 base and J shed 3 bases, with 22 bases lying between them. CDR3 length: 18 amino acids. CDR1 is MNHEY and CDR2 is SVGAGI in the germline V gene.

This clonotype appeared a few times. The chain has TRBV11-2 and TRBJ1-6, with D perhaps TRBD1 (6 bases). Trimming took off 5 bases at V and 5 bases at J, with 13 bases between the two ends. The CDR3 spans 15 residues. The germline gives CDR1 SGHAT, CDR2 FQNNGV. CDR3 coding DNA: TGTGCCAGCAGCGTCCGGACAGCGGATAATTCACCCCTCCACTTT. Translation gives CASSVRTADNSPLHF. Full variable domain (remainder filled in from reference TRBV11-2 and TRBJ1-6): EAGVAQSPRYKIIEKRQSVAFWCNPISGHATLYWYQQILGQGPKLLIQFQNNGVVDDSQLPKDRFSAERLKGVDSTLKIQPAKLEDSAVYLCASSVRTADNSPLHFGNGTRLTVT.

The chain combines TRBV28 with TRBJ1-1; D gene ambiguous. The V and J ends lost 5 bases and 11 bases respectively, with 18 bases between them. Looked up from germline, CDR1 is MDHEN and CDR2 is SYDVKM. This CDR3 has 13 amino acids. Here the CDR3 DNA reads TGTGCCAGCAGTCAACTCCTAAAGCCCCAGGCTTTCTTT. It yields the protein CASSQLLKPQAFF.

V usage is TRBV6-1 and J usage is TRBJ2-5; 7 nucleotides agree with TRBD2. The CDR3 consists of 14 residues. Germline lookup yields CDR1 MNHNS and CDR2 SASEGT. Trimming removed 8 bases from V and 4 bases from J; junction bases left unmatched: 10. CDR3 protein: CASSPPGGGETQYF. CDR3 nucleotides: TGTGCCAGCTCACCACCTGGGGGGGGAGAGACCCAGTACTTC.

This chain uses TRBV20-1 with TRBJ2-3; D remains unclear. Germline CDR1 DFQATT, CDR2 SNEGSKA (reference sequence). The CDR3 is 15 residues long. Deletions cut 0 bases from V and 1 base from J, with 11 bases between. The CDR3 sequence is CSARESGRGTDTQYF. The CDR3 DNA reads TGCAGTGCTAGAGAGTCAGGCCGGGGCACAGATACGCAGTATTTT.

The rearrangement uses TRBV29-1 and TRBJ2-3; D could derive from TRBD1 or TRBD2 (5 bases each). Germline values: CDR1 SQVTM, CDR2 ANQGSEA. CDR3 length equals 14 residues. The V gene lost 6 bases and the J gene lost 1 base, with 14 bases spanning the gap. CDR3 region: CSVRGEEGTDTQYF. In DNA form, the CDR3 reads TGCAGCGTCCGAGGGGAAGAGGGCACAGATACGCAGTATTTT.